This passage covers 5 T cell receptor beta chains from one sample sequenced in a study of blood T cell repertoires in COVID-19. Libraries were prepared by immunoSEQ multiplex PCR; TCRdb keeps only in-frame clonotypes and omits some of them. The sample carries 210,000 or so clones, about 80% recorded once. Sequenced input: PBMCs or T cells enriched from blood (not recorded which). Receptors originate from a woman between 45 and 60 years old who had been exposed to COVID-19.

Concerning this clone: Compared with germline, one end of the junction differs, possibly owing to a read error. Different DNA sequences within this sample yield the same CDR3. The chain carries TRBV7-8 and TRBJ1-1; TRBD1 matches at 12 bases. Germline V lookup: CDR1 SGHVS, CDR2 FQNEAQ. The CDR3 runs to 16 residues. The CDR3, as DNA: TGTGCCAGCAGCCAAACCTCCGGGACAGGGGGCACTGAAGCTTTTTTT. Its protein is CASSQTSGTGGTEAFF.

The chain links TRBV2 to TRBJ2-3; 9 bases line up with TRBD1. Looked up from germline, CDR1 is SNHLY and CDR2 is FYNNEI. CDR3 length equals 15 residues. With V trimmed by 6 bases and J by 4 bases, 8 bases remained unmatched. CDR3 residues: CASSATGGRADTQYF. CDR3 sequence (DNA): TGTGCCAGCAGCGCCACAGGGGGCAGGGCAGATACGCAGTATTTT.

V is TRBV5-1 and J is TRBJ2-1, with 7 bases matching TRBD1. CDR3 size: 13 residues. Germline lookup yields CDR1 SGHRS and CDR2 YFSETQ. Losses at the gene ends were 4 bases for V and 6 bases for J; bases not matched to a gene: 4. The CDR3 nucleotides read TGCGCCAGCAGCAAGGGACAGATCAATGAGCAGTTCTTC. It codes for CASSKGQINEQFF.

As for this clone: Other nucleotide sequences in the sample specify the same CDR3. V usage is TRBV19 and J usage is TRBJ1-5, with TRBD1 matching over 8 bases. J lost 7 bases, V lost 3 bases, and 5 bases had no gene match. CDR1 LNHDA and CDR2 SQIVND come from the germline V gene (reference sequence). The CDR3 has 14 residues. CDR3 amino acids: CASSIRGPGQPQHF. CDR3 sequence (DNA): TGTGCCAGTAGTATCAGGGGGCCGGGGCAGCCCCAGCATTTT.

This clone came up a few times. The rearrangement joins TRBV5-4 to TRBJ2-2, with D maybe TRBD2 (5 bases). The CDR3 length is 16 residues. Germline CDR1 is SGHNT and CDR2 is YYREEE (reference sequence). The V end lost 4 bases, the J end lost 2 bases, and 15 bases lay between the germline ends. The CDR3 DNA sequence: TGTGCCAGCAGCGGTCTCGCGGGCCGCAACACCGGGGAGCTGTTTTTT. Residues: CASSGLAGRNTGELFF.